These T cell receptor beta chains were read from a single sample in a study of PD-1 blockade in classical Hodgkin lymphoma. Sequenced by immunoSEQ multiplex PCR; TCRdb stores in-frame clones only, minus some. The table shows just under 100,000 clones, with 80% to 85% occurring only once. The material was peripheral blood mononuclear cells (PBMCs), obtained at baseline. These receptors all come from a human donor with classical Hodgkin lymphoma. Each CDR3 is given with its conserved first and last residue. Each record gives: CDR3 protein, CDR3 DNA, J gene, CDR3 length, D gene, V gene, clone size. The D gene is left open where the match is weak. Clone size, where shown, is once, few, many, or a class for clones that have expanded.

CDR3: CASSLDRDGRSYNEQFF
DNA: TGCGCCAGCAGCTTGGATCGGGACGGACGCTCCTACAATGAGCAGTTCTTC
J: TRBJ2-1
length: 17
D: -
V: TRBV5-1
size: -

CDR3: CASSEHDTQNYGYTF
DNA: TGTGCCAGCAGTGAACACGACACTCAAAACTATGGCTACACCTTC
J: TRBJ1-2
length: 15
D: -
V: TRBV2
size: few

CDR3: CASRTTGGGYSNQPQHF
DNA: TGTGCCAGTAGGACAACAGGGGGCGGATATAGCAATCAGCCCCAGCATTTT
J: TRBJ1-5
length: 17
D: TRBD1
V: TRBV19
size: -

CDR3: CASRLTGVNQPQHF
DNA: TGTGCCAGTAGGTTGACAGGCGTCAATCAGCCCCAGCATTTT
J: TRBJ1-5
length: 14
D: -
V: TRBV19
size: few

CDR3: CASSESKTQEGCKNTEAFF
DNA: TGCGCCAGCAGTGAGTCGAAAACCCAGGAGGGGTGCAAGAACACTGAAGCTTTCTTT
J: TRBJ1-1
length: 19
D: -
V: TRBV10-1
size: -

CDR3: CAISGGAETGELFF
DNA: TGTGCCATCAGTGGGGGGGCGGAAACCGGGGAGCTGTTTTTT
J: TRBJ2-2
length: 14
D: -
V: TRBV10-3
size: -

CDR3: CASSPMGQGIYGYTF
DNA: TGTGCCAGCAGCCCAATGGGACAGGGAATCTATGGCTACACCTTC
J: TRBJ1-2
length: 15
D: TRBD1
V: TRBV9
size: -

CDR3: CASSPGTSILSDTQYF
DNA: TGTGCCAGCAGCCCCGGGACTAGCATTCTGTCGGATACGCAGTATTTT
J: TRBJ2-3
length: 16
D: TRBD2
V: TRBV11-1
size: once

CDR3: CAIKMVAGGYEQYF
DNA: TGTGCCATCAAGATGGTAGCGGGAGGCTACGAGCAGTACTTC
J: TRBJ2-7
length: 14
D: TRBD2
V: TRBV10-3
size: -

CDR3: CASSLLTSRAFF
DNA: TGTGCCAGCAGCTTACTAACCTCTCGGGCTTTCTTT
J: TRBJ1-1
length: 12
D: -
V: TRBV7-2
size: -

CDR3: CATMGHAYEQYF
DNA: TGTGCCACCATGGGACACGCCTACGAGCAGTACTTC
J: TRBJ2-7
length: 12
D: -
V: TRBV6-1
size: medium-sized

CDR3: CAISEGGEKLFF
DNA: TGTGCCATCAGTGAGGGCGGTGAAAAACTGTTTTTT
J: TRBJ1-4
length: 12
D: -
V: TRBV10-3
size: -

CDR3: CASSLVRETDTQYF
DNA: TGCGCCAGCAGCTTGGTGCGGGAGACAGATACGCAGTATTTT
J: TRBJ2-3
length: 14
D: TRBD2
V: TRBV5-1
size: -

CDR3: CASGRISYEQYF
DNA: TGTGCCAGCGGCCGCATCTCCTACGAGCAGTACTTC
J: TRBJ2-7
length: 12
D: -
V: TRBV6-1
size: once

CDR3: CASSLVVGEGQPQHF
DNA: TGTGCCAGCAGCTTAGTGGTTGGGGAGGGACAGCCCCAGCATTTT
J: TRBJ1-5
length: 15
D: -
V: TRBV7-2
size: once

CDR3: CASSLSGRAHEQYF
DNA: TGCGCCAGCAGCTTGAGCGGGAGGGCCCACGAGCAGTACTTC
J: TRBJ2-7
length: 14
D: TRBD2
V: TRBV5-1
size: -

CDR3: CASGGLTGFNEQFF
DNA: TGTGCCAGTGGGGGACTAACCGGATTTAATGAGCAGTTCTTC
J: TRBJ2-1
length: 14
D: TRBD2
V: TRBV19
size: -

CDR3: CASSEPGGAYNEQFF
DNA: TGTGCCAGCAGTGAGCCCGGCGGGGCCTACAATGAGCAGTTCTTC
J: TRBJ2-1
length: 15
D: -
V: TRBV25-1
size: few

CDR3: CASRGTSGTDTQYF
DNA: TGTGCCAGCAGGGGGACTAGCGGCACAGATACGCAGTATTTT
J: TRBJ2-3
length: 14
D: TRBD2
V: TRBV10-2
size: -

CDR3: CASSAQNRGTEAFF
DNA: TGTGCCAGCAGCGCACAAAACAGGGGAACTGAAGCTTTCTTT
J: TRBJ1-1
length: 14
D: TRBD1
V: TRBV9
size: -

CDR3: CASGRRQAFF
DNA: TGTGCCAGCGGGCGGAGACAAGCTTTCTTT
J: TRBJ1-1
length: 10
D: -
V: TRBV27
size: -

CDR3: CASSVEISPPHEQYF
DNA: TGTGCCAGCAGCGTAGAAATTAGTCCTCCTCACGAGCAGTACTTC
J: TRBJ2-7
length: 15
D: -
V: TRBV9
size: -

CDR3: CASQEGLLNEQYF
DNA: TGTGCCAGTCAAGAGGGACTACTGAACGAGCAGTACTTC
J: TRBJ2-7
length: 13
D: TRBD2
V: TRBV7-2
size: -

CDR3: CAGETSGKYEQYF
DNA: TGTGCCGGAGAGACTAGCGGGAAGTACGAGCAGTACTTC
J: TRBJ2-7
length: 13
D: TRBD2
V: TRBV5-4
size: -

CDR3: CASSQDGNQPQHF
DNA: TGCGCCAGCAGCCAAGACGGTAATCAGCCCCAGCATTTT
J: TRBJ1-5
length: 13
D: -
V: TRBV4-3
size: once

CDR3: CASSRPISVVQFF
DNA: TGTGCCAGCAGTCGGCCCATCTCGGTGGTGCAGTTCTTC
J: TRBJ2-1
length: 13
D: -
V: TRBV6-8
size: -

CDR3: CASSLNSPLAGAADTQYF
DNA: TGTGCCAGCAGCTTAAATAGCCCACTAGCGGGAGCTGCAGATACGCAGTATTTT
J: TRBJ2-3
length: 18
D: TRBD2
V: TRBV7-3
size: once

CDR3: CASSPGRLNTEAFF
DNA: TGTGCCAGTAGTCCAGGGAGACTCAACACTGAAGCTTTCTTT
J: TRBJ1-1
length: 14
D: -
V: TRBV19
size: -

CDR3: CASSLVQELWSAEAFF
DNA: TGTGCCAGCAGCTTAGTGCAGGAGCTTTGGAGCGCTGAAGCTTTCTTT
J: TRBJ1-1
length: 16
D: -
V: TRBV7-8
size: -

CDR3: CASSQVQTEYNEQFF
DNA: TGCGCCAGCAGCCAAGTCCAGACCGAATACAATGAGCAGTTCTTC
J: TRBJ2-1
length: 15
D: -
V: TRBV4-1
size: -

CDR3: CASRGDRGPNEQYF
DNA: TGTGCCAGCAGGGGGGACAGGGGGCCTAACGAGCAGTACTTC
J: TRBJ2-7
length: 14
D: TRBD1
V: TRBV6-5
size: -